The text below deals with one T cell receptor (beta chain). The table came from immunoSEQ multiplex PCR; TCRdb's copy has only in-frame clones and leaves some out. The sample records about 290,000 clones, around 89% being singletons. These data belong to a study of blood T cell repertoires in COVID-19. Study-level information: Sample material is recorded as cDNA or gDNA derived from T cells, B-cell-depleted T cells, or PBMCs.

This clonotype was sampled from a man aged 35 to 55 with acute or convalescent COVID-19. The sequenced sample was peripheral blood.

CDR3 region: CASSMRSGIDEQYF. For the CDR3, the DNA is TGTGCCAGTAGTATGAGGTCAGGGATTGACGAGCAGTACTTC. This chain connects TRBV19 to TRBJ2-7; possibly TRBD1 for D (5 bases). The CDR3 sequence is 14 residues long. CDR1 is LNHDA and CDR2 is SQIVND in the germline V gene (reference sequence). Between the trimmed V and J ends, which lost 3 bases and 5 bases, there was a span of 14 bases.